The T cell receptor beta chain described here comes from a study of blood T cells in healthy people across ages. PCR was performed a second time for about 7 to 11 cycles using a sample-barcoded 5' primer and a J-beta primer mix. Each CDR3 protein is one row after TCRdb ran MiXCR on the 5' RACE reads. The sample lists 1.4 million or so distinct CDR3 sequences, about 42% seen once, with more than 4% in the top ten. The TCR sequence derives from a woman aged 18-29 years in good health. The sample was blood.

This chain's CDR3 is CASSLWDGVPGNTIYF. CDR3 nucleotides: TGTGCCAGCAGCTTATGGGACGGAGTACCTGGAAACACCATATATTTT. The V call is TRBV7-2, the J call TRBJ1-3, with a tentative D call TRBD1 (5 bases). Trimming cost V 2 bases and J 2 bases, with 13 bases left between them. The CDR3 runs 16 residues. Germline CDR1 is SGHTA and CDR2 is FQGNSA. Using reference TRBV7-2 and TRBJ1-3 for the parts outside the CDR3, the full variable domain is GAGVSQSPSNKVTEKGKDVELRCDPISGHTALYWYRQSLGQGLEFLIYFQGNSAPDKSGLPSDRFSAERTGGSVSTLTIQRTQQEDSAVYLCASSLWDGVPGNTIYFGEGSWLTVV.